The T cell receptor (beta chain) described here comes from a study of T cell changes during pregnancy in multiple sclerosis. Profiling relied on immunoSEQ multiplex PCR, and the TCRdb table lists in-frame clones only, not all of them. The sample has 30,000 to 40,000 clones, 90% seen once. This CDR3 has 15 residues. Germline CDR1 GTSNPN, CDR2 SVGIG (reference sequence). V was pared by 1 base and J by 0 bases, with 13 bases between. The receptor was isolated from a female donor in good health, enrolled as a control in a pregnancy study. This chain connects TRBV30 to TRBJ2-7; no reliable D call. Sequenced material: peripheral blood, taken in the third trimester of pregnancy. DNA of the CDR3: TGTGCCTGGAGTGCCTCTACACCTAGCTCCTACGAGCAGTACTTC. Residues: CAWSASTPSSYEQYF.